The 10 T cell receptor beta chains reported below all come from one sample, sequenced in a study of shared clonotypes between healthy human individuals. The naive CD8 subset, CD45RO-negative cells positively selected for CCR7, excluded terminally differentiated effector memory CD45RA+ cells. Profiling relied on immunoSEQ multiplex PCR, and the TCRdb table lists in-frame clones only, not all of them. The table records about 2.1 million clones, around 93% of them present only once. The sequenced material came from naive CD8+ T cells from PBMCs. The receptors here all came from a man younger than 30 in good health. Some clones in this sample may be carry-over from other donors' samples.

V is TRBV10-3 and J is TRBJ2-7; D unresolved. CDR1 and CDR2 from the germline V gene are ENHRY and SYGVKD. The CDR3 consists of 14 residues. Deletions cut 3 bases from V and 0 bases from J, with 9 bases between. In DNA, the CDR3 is TGTGCCATCAGTGAACTGGCAGGCTCCTACGAGCAGTACTTC. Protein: CAISELAGSYEQYF.

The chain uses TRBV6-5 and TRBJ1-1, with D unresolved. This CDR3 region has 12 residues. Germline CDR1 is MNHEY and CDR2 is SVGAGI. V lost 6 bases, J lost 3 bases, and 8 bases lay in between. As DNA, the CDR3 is TGTGCCAGCAGCCCAGGAGACACTGAAGCTTTCTTT. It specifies CASSPGDTEAFF.

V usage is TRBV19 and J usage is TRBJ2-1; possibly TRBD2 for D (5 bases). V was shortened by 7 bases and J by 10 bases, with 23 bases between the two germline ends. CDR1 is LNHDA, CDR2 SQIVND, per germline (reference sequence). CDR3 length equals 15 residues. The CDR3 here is CASTPERRPLGEQFF. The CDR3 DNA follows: TGTGCCAGTACCCCCGAGCGGAGACCTTTGGGAGAGCAGTTCTTC. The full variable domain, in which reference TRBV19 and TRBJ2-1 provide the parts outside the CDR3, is DGGITQSPKYLFRKEGQNVTLSCEQNLNHDAMYWYRQDPGQGLRLIYYSQIVNDFQKGDIAEGYSVSREKKESFPLTVTSAQKNPTAFYLCASTPERRPLGEQFFGPGTRLTVL.

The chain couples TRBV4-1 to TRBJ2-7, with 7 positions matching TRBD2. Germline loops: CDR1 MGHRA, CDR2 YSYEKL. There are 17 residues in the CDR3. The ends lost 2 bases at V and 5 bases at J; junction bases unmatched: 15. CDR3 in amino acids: CASSQPPGREEFDEQYF. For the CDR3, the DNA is TGCGCCAGCAGCCAACCCCCTGGGAGGGAGGAATTCGACGAGCAGTACTTC.

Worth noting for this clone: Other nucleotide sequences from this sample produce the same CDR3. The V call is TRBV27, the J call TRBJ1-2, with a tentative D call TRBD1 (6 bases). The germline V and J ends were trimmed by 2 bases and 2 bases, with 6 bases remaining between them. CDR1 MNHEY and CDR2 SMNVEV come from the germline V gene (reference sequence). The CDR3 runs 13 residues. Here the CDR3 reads CASSLRGNYGYTF. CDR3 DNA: TGTGCCAGCAGTTTAAGGGGGAACTATGGCTACACCTTC.

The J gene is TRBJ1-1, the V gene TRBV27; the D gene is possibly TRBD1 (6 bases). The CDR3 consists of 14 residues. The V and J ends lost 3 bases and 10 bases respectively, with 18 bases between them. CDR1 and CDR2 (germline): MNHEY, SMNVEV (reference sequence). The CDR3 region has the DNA TGTGCCAGCAGTTTGGGGCCCGTGGGGGCGGCAGCTTTCTTT. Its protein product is CASSLGPVGAAAFF.

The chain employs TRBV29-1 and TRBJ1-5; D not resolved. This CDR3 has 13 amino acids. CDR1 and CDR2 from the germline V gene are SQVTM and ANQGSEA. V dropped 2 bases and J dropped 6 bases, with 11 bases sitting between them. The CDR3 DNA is TGCAGCGTTGAACAGGACCCAGGTCAGCCCCAGCATTTT. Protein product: CSVEQDPGQPQHF.

The CDR3 protein is CASSLPGGFTEAFF. The CDR3 DNA sequence: TGTGCCAGCAGCTTACCAGGGGGCTTCACTGAAGCTTTCTTT. The chain combines TRBV7-9 with TRBJ1-1; 8 nucleotides agree with TRBD1. CDR3 length equals 14 residues. The trim removed 2 bases at V and 4 bases at J, leaving 3 bases unmatched. CDR1 is SEHNR and CDR2 is FQNEAQ in the germline V gene (reference sequence).

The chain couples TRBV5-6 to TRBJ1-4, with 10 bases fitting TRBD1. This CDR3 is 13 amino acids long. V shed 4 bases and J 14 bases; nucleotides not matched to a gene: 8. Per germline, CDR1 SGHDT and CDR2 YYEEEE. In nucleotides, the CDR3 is TGTGCCAGCAGCCCTGGGACAGGGGTTGGCCTGTTTTTT. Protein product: CASSPGTGVGLFF.

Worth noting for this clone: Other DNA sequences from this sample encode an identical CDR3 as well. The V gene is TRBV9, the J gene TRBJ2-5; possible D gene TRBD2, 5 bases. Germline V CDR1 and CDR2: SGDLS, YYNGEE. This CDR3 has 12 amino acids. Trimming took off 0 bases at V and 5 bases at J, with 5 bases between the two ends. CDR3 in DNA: TGTGCCAGCAGCGTAGCGGGGGAGACCCAGTACTTC. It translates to CASSVAGETQYF.